These 8 T cell receptor beta chains were sequenced from one sample in a study of T cell repertoires in cytomegalovirus infection. TCRdb called the reads again in MiXCR, with one record for every CDR3 protein. This sample carries about 76,000 distinct CDR3 sequences, approximately 3.7% of them seen once, and the ten largest clones take less than 5%. The sample was PBMCs. The receptors stem from a human donor in good health (CMV status not recorded). Some clones in this sample may be carry-over from other donors' samples.

This clonotype was seen at least ten times. This chain links TRBV7-9 with TRBJ1-1; no firm D call. V dropped 10 bases and J dropped 1 base, with 13 bases sitting between them. The CDR3 is 13 amino acids. Germline CDR1 and CDR2: SEHNR and FQNEAQ (reference sequence). CDR3 residues: CAIRSSWNTEAFF. CDR3 in DNA: TGTGCCATTCGTTCTAGTTGGAACACTGAAGCTTTCTTT. The complete variable domain, with remaining parts taken from reference TRBV7-9 and TRBJ1-1, reads DTGVSQNPRHKITKRGQNVTFRCDPISEHNRLYWYRQTLGQGPEFLTYFQNEAQLEKSRLLSDRFSAERPKGSFSTLEIQRTEQGDSAMYLCAIRSSWNTEAFFGQGTRLTVV.

This clonotype was seen repeatedly, ten times or more. V gene TRBV20-1 combines with J gene TRBJ2-7, with D tentatively TRBD1 (6 bases). Trimming removed 6 bases from V and 4 bases from J, with 13 bases in between. CDR3 size: 12 residues. CDR1 is DFQATT, CDR2 SNEGSKA, per germline (reference sequence). CDR3 nucleotide sequence: TGCAGTGCAACCCCAACAGGGTACGAGCAGTACTTC. This gives the protein CSATPTGYEQYF.

The table lists this clonotype with many counts. This chain joins TRBV7-2 and TRBJ1-6; D is undetermined. Per germline, CDR1 SGHTA and CDR2 FQGNSA. Trimming cost V 3 bases and J 9 bases, with 15 bases left between them. The CDR3 loop spans 15 amino acids. The CDR3 DNA reads TGTGCCAGCAGCTTTATCCGTTTGGTCGGTTCACCCCTCCACTTT. Amino acid sequence: CASSFIRLVGSPLHF. Full variable domain (missing parts from reference TRBV7-2 and TRBJ1-6): GAGVSQSPSNKVTEKGKDVELRCDPISGHTALYWYRQSLGQGLEFLIYFQGNSAPDKSGLPSDRFSAERTGGSVSTLTIQRTQQEDSAVYLCASSFIRLVGSPLHFGNGTRLTVT.

This clonotype was counted ten times or more. This rearrangement joins TRBV12-3 or TRBV12-4 to TRBJ2-5, with 7 nucleotides matching TRBD2. CDR3 length: 15 amino acids. V lost 2 bases and J lost 0; bases outside the gene matches: 3. The CDR3 nucleotides are TGTGCCAGCAGTTTACAGCGGGACTACCAAGAGACCCAGTACTTC. It translates to CASSLQRDYQETQYF.

Many counts were recorded for this clonotype. V gene TRBV7-9 combines with J gene TRBJ1-1; D possibly corresponds to TRBD1 (6 bases). The CDR3 has 15 amino acids. V was shortened by 5 bases and J by 0 bases, with 13 bases between the two germline ends. CDR1 SEHNR and CDR2 FQNEAQ come from the germline V gene (reference sequence). The CDR3 is CASSQKGDMNTEAFF. The CDR3, as DNA: TGTGCCAGCAGCCAAAAGGGGGATATGAACACTGAAGCTTTCTTT.

This clonotype was observed many times. The chain combines TRBV7-2 with TRBJ2-5, with D perhaps TRBD1 (5 bases). Trimming removed 6 bases from V and 1 base from J, with 12 bases in between. This CDR3 has 14 residues. Per the germline V gene, CDR1 is SGHTA and CDR2 is FQGNSA. CDR3 sequence reads: CASSSTGAQETQYF. CDR3 DNA sequence: TGTGCCAGCAGTTCAACTGGGGCCCAAGAGACCCAGTACTTC. Variable domain in full (rest from reference TRBV7-2 and TRBJ2-5): GAGVSQSPSNKVTEKGKDVELRCDPISGHTALYWYRQSLGQGLEFLIYFQGNSAPDKSGLPSDRFSAERTGGSVSTLTIQRTQQEDSAVYLCASSSTGAQETQYFGPGTRLLVL.

This clonotype was seen repeatedly, ten times or more. The genes are TRBV30 and TRBJ2-3; 10 bases agree with TRBD2. Losses at the gene ends were 4 bases for V and 9 bases for J; bases not matched to a gene: 10. The CDR3 is made up of 14 amino acids. Germline values: CDR1 GTSNPN, CDR2 SVGIG (reference sequence). CDR3 amino acids: CAWTWQRGGGTQYF. The CDR3 coding sequence is TGTGCCTGGACTTGGCAGCGGGGGGGGGGAACGCAGTATTTT.

This clonotype was detected ten times or more. The V call is TRBV5-6, the J call TRBJ1-1; D gene uncertain. Germline-derived CDR1 and CDR2 are SGHDT and YYEEEE. V was shortened by 4 bases and J by 0 bases, with 16 bases between the two germline ends. The CDR3 consists of 16 residues. The CDR3 loop reads CASSARPRTVNTEAFF. The CDR3 nucleotides are TGTGCCAGCAGCGCGCGACCACGGACGGTGAACACTGAAGCTTTCTTT. Full variable domain (remainder filled in from reference TRBV5-6 and TRBJ1-1): DAGVTQSPTHLIKTRGQQVTLRCSPKSGHDTVSWYQQALGQGPQFIFQYYEEEERQRGNFPDRFSGHQFPNYSSELNVNALLLGDSALYLCASSARPRTVNTEAFFGQGTRLTVV.